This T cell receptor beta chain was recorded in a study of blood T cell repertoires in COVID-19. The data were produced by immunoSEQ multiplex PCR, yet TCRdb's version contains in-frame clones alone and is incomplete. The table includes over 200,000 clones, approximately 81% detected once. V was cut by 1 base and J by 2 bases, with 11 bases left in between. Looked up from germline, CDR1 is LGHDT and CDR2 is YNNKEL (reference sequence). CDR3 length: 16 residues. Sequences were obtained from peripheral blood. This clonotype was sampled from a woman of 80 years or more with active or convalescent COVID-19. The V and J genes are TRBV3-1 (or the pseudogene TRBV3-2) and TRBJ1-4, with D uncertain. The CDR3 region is CASSQGRRGTNEKLFF. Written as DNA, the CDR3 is TGTGCCAGCAGCCAAGGTCGGCGAGGCACTAATGAAAAACTGTTTTTT.